These 6 T cell receptor beta chains came from one sample sequenced in a study of Ad26.COV2.S vaccination and SARS-CoV-2 variants. The treatment: around 19 received Ad26.COV2.S at low or high dose, single or two shots; roughly five received placebo; per-sample allocation not given. Day 63 after the first vaccine or placebo injection was the time point for sampling. Libraries were prepared by immunoSEQ multiplex PCR; TCRdb keeps only in-frame clonotypes and omits some of them. The sample has about 680,000 clones; around 92% are singletons. The source was peripheral blood, collected in a trial of Ad26.COV2.S vaccine versus placebo. These receptors all come from a person aged 18-60 years who received the Ad26.COV2.S COVID-19 vaccine or a placebo.

The V call is TRBV4-3, the J call TRBJ1-5; D may be TRBD1 (6 bases). The CDR3 runs to 15 residues. V was shortened by 0 bases and J by 4 bases, with 10 bases between the two germline ends. Germline CDR1 and CDR2: LGHNA and YSLEER. The CDR3 DNA reads TGCGCCAGCAGCCAAGAGGAAGGGGGTAATCAGCCCCAGCATTTT. Its protein product is CASSQEEGGNQPQHF.

The chain couples TRBV7-6 to TRBJ2-2; 12 bases fit TRBD2. The length of the CDR3 is 18 residues. Trimming took 5 bases from V and 5 from J; bases not matched to a gene: 12. The germline V gene encodes CDR1 SGHVS and CDR2 FNYEAQ. The CDR3, as DNA: TGTGCCAGCAGCCCGAGACTAGCGGGAGAAGCTGGAACCGGGGAGCTGTTTTTT. This codes for CASSPRLAGEAGTGELFF.

This chain joins TRBV20-1 and TRBJ1-4; D gene ambiguous. The CDR3 runs to 11 residues. Germline assignment: CDR1 DFQATT and CDR2 SNEGSKA (reference sequence). Trimming shortened V by 0 bases and J by 8 bases, and 4 bases separated the two germline ends. The CDR3, as DNA: TGCAGTGCTAGAGATTACGAAAAACTGTTTTTT. The encoded protein is CSARDYEKLFF.

The chain recombines TRBV27 with TRBJ1-4; D possibly corresponds to TRBD1 (5 bases). Germline V gene data show CDR1 as MNHEY and CDR2 as SMNVEV (reference sequence). V was shortened by 3 bases and J by 2 bases, with 10 bases between the two germline ends. The CDR3 is 15 residues long. The CDR3 protein is CASSFRGGTNEKLFF. DNA of the CDR3: TGTGCCAGCAGTTTCCGTGGGGGGACTAATGAAAAACTGTTTTTT.

The rearrangement links TRBV3-1 (or the pseudogene TRBV3-2) to TRBJ2-7; possibly TRBD2 for D (6 bases). CDR1 is LGHDT and CDR2 is YNNKEL in the germline V gene (reference sequence). Trimming stripped 4 bases from V and 1 base from J, with 11 bases between. The CDR3 is 14 residues long. CDR3 coding DNA: TGTGCCAGCAGCCCAGAGGGAGGATCCTACGAGCAGTACTTC. This gives the protein CASSPEGGSYEQYF.

The genes are TRBV5-1 and TRBJ2-3; TRBD2 matches 11 bases. Germline trimming cut 5 bases from V and 5 bases from J; bases unmatched to any gene: 7. Germline V gene data show CDR1 as SGHRS and CDR2 as YFSETQ. CDR3 length equals 15 residues. This CDR3 is CASSVTSGSVDTQYF. The CDR3 DNA reads TGCGCCAGCAGTGTTACTAGCGGGAGTGTAGATACGCAGTATTTT.